Presented here are 6 T cell receptor beta chains from one specimen sequenced in a study of T cell responses to AZD1222 COVID-19 vaccine. Assay used: immunoSEQ multiplex PCR; TCRdb lists only in-frame clones, some missing. The table shows over 85,000 clones, with around nine tenths occurring only once. The sample in question was peripheral blood, obtained 28 days after the second AZD1222 dose. Receptor source: an adult who received the AZD1222 COVID-19 vaccine.

This chain uses TRBV15 with TRBJ2-1; 8 bases align to TRBD1. The CDR3 is made up of 16 amino acids. V was clipped by 1 base and J by 5 bases; unmatched bases: 7. Germline CDR1 is LNHNV and CDR2 is YYDKDF (reference sequence). CDR3 amino acids: CATSRVLTGDNNEQFF. DNA of the CDR3: TGTGCCACCAGCAGAGTTTTGACAGGGGACAACAATGAGCAGTTCTTC.

This rearrangement joins TRBV28 to TRBJ2-2, with TRBD1 matching 8 bases. Per germline, CDR1 MDHEN and CDR2 SYDVKM. This CDR3 has 14 residues. J was trimmed by 4 bases and V by 6 bases; bases with no gene match: 4. The CDR3 region has the DNA TGTGCCAGCAGCGGACAGGGAAGCACCGGGGAGCTGTTTTTT. Residues: CASSGQGSTGELFF.

The rearrangement joins TRBV27 to TRBJ2-7; D gene uncertain. This CDR3 is built from 14 residues. Deletions cut 5 bases from V and 2 bases from J, with 13 bases between. CDR1 is MNHEY and CDR2 is SMNVEV in the germline V gene (reference sequence). Here the CDR3 DNA reads TGTGCCAGCAGTGGCCGGACCCAGCCCTACGAGCAGTACGTC. This codes for CASSGRTQPYEQYV.

This sequence joins TRBV5-1 and TRBJ2-2, with D possibly TRBD1 on 5 matching bases. This CDR3 has 15 residues. Germline V gene lookup returns CDR1 SGHRS and CDR2 YFSETQ. V was trimmed by 4 bases and J by 4 bases, leaving 14 bases between them. CDR3: CASSPRQGLTGELFF. The CDR3 DNA follows: TGCGCCAGCAGCCCCCGGCAGGGCCTCACCGGGGAGCTGTTTTTT.

The V gene is TRBV4-1, the J gene TRBJ1-2; unclear D gene. This CDR3 comprises 15 residues. V was pared by 0 bases and J by 1 base, with 9 bases between. Germline-derived CDR1 and CDR2 are MGHRA and YSYEKL. CDR3 amino acids: CASSQDAGYNYGYTF. CDR3 DNA: TGCGCCAGCAGCCAAGACGCAGGATATAACTATGGCTACACCTTC.

The chain links TRBV12-3 or TRBV12-4 to TRBJ1-3, with D possibly being TRBD1 (5 bases). V gave up 11 bases and J gave up 3 bases, with 8 bases separating them. This CDR3 is built from 11 residues. This CDR3 reads CAGGDGNTIYF. The CDR3 DNA reads TGTGCCGGGGGGGATGGAAACACCATATATTTT.